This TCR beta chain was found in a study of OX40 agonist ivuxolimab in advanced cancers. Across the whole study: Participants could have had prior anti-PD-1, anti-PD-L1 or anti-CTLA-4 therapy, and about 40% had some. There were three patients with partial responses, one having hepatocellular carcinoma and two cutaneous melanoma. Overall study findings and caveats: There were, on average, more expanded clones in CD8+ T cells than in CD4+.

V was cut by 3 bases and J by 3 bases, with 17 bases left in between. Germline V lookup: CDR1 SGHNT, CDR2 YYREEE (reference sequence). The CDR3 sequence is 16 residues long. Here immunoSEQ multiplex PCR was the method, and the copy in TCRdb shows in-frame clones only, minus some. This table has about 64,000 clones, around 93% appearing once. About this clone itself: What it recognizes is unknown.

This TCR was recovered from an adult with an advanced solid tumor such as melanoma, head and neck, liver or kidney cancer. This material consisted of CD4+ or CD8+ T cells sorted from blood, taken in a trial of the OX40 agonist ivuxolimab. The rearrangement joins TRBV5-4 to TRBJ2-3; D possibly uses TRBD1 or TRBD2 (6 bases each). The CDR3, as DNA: TGTGCCAGCAGCTCCTCGAGGGGGGTAGATACAGATACGCAGTATTTT. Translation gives CASSSSRGVDTDTQYF.